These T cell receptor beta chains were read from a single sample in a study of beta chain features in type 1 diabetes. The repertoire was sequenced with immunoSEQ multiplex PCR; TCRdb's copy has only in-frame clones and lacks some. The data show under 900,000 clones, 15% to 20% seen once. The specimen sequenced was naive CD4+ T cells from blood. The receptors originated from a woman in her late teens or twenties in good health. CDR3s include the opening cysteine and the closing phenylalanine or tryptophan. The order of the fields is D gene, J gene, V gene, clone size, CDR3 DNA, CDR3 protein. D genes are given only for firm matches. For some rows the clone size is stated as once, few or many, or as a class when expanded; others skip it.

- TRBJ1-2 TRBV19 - TGTGCCAGCCGGAGGAGGGACTATGGCTACACCTTC CASRRRDYGYTF
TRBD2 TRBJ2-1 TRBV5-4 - TGTGCCAGCAGCGTCTCCGGGGGGGGCCCCTACAATGAGCAGTTCTTC CASSVSGGGPYNEQFF
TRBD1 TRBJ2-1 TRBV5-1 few TGCGCCAGCAGCTTCCCGGGACAGGGTGGGAAAAACGAGCAGTTCTTC CASSFPGQGGKNEQFF
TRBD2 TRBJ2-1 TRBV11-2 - TGTGCCAGCAGCTCCCCGGGGACTAGCGGGAGGAATGAGCAGTTCTTC CASSSPGTSGRNEQFF
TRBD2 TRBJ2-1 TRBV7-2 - TGTGCCAGCAGCTTAGCTAGCGGGAACTACAATGAGCAGTTCTTC CASSLASGNYNEQFF
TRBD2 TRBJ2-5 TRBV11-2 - TGTGCCAGCAGCTCCTTCCTAGCGGGAGGTGGAGAGACCCAGTACTTC CASSSFLAGGGETQYF
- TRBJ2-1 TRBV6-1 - TGTGCCAGCAGTACACTAGGAGAGGATGAGCAGTTCTTC CASSTLGEDEQFF
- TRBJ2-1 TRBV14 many TGTGCCAGCAGCCAAGATACCCTTCATTCCCGGAGCTACAATGAGCAGTTCTTC CASSQDTLHSRSYNEQFF
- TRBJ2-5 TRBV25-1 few TGTGCCAGCAGCGTCGCGGAGACCCAGTACTTC CASSVAETQYF
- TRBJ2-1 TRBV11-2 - TGTGCCAGCAGCCGGCGGGGTGGCGGAGGGTTTCAGTACAATGAGCAGTTCTTC CASSRRGGGGFQYNEQFF
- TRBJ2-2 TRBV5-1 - TGCGCCAGCAGCTTGAGGGGCGGGGAGCTGTTTTTT CASSLRGGELFF
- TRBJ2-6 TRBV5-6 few TGTGCCAGCAGCTTTGATTGGGGGACACCCGGCTGGGCCAACGTCCTGACTTTC CASSFDWGTPGWANVLTF
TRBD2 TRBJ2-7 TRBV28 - TGTGCCAGCAGTCCCGGGAGGCAATGGCAGTACTTC CASSPGRQWQYF
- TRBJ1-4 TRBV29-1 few TGCAGCGCGAAGACCTCGGGGGGAACTAATGAAAAACTGTTTTTT CSAKTSGGTNEKLFF
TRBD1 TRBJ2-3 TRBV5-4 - TGTGCCAGCAGCTTGGAATTCGGACAGGGGGAAGATACGCAGTATTTT CASSLEFGQGEDTQYF